Reported below is one T cell receptor beta chain. The antigen is undetermined. This entry is derived from a study of cytomegalovirus exposure and HLA in healthy donors. Study context: A subsequent analysis reported that the 110 or so validation repertoires were produced on the same platform that had also been used for the roughly 700 first-cohort repertoires. Overall study findings and caveats: In vitro confirmation showed three CMV-associated chains to be CMV antigen specific.

The table came from immunoSEQ multiplex PCR; TCRdb's copy has only in-frame clones and leaves some out. Seen here are a few hundred thousand clones, around 86% observed once, and the top ten hold about 1%. CDR1 MNHEY and CDR2 SVGAGI come from the germline V gene. The CDR3 loop spans 14 amino acids. V lost 4 bases to trimming and J lost 2 bases; unmatched junction nucleotides: 5. The genes are TRBV6-5 and TRBJ2-7, with 7 bases lining up with TRBD2. Sequencing input: PBMCs. This clonotype was obtained from a woman between 18 and 30 years old in good health and CMV-seronegative. CDR3 loop: CASSSLGLAYEQYF. CDR3 sequence (DNA): TGTGCCAGCAGTTCGCTCGGACTAGCCTACGAGCAGTACTTC.